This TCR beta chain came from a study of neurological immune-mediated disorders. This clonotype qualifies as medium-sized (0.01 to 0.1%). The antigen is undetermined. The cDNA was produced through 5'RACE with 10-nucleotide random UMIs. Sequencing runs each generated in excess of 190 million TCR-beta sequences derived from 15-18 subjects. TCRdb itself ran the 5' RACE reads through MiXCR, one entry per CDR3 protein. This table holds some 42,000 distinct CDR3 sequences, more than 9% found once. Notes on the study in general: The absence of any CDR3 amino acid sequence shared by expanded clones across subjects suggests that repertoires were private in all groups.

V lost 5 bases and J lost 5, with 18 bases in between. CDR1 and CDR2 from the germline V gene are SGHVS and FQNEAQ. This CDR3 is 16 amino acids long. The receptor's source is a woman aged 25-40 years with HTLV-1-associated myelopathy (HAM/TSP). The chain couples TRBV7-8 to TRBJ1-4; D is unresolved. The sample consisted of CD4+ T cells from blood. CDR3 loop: CASSRGRGAGNEKLFF. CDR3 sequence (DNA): TGTGCCAGCAGCCGAGGCCGGGGAGCGGGCAATGAAAAACTGTTTTTT.